The 23 T cell receptor beta chains listed next were all sequenced from one sample in a study of OX40 agonist ivuxolimab in advanced cancers. Assay used: immunoSEQ multiplex PCR; TCRdb lists only in-frame clones, some missing. This sample has about 66,000 clones, with roughly 80% found just once. The material was CD4+ or CD8+ T cells sorted from blood, obtained in a trial of the OX40 agonist ivuxolimab. These receptors originate from an adult with an advanced solid tumor such as melanoma, head and neck, liver or kidney cancer.

The rearrangement joins TRBV5-1 to TRBJ1-6; the match to TRBD1 covers 7 bases. Germline values: CDR1 SGHRS, CDR2 YFSETQ. CDR3 length: 13 residues. V gave up 3 bases and J gave up 8 bases; unmatched junction bases: 2. CDR3 amino acids: CASSSDRDSPLHF. For the CDR3, the DNA is TGCGCCAGCAGCTCAGACAGGGATTCACCCCTCCACTTT.

The chain combines TRBV5-1 with TRBJ2-1; TRBD2 aligns across 8 bases. V shed 2 bases and J 9 bases; nucleotides not matched to a gene: 4. Germline V gene lookup returns CDR1 SGHRS and CDR2 YFSETQ. CDR3 length: 13 residues. The CDR3 sequence: CASSFKAGGEQFF. CDR3 coding DNA: TGCGCCAGCAGCTTTAAGGCGGGAGGTGAGCAGTTCTTC.

This clone was observed once. V usage is TRBV7-2 and J usage is TRBJ2-3; the D is unclear. The CDR3 runs 13 residues. V lost 0 bases and J lost 3, with 4 bases in between. Germline V gene lookup returns CDR1 SGHTA and CDR2 FQGNSA. CDR3 in DNA: TGTGCCAGCAGCTTAGCGGCTACAGATACGCAGTATTTT. Protein product: CASSLAATDTQYF.

The chain couples TRBV5-4 to TRBJ2-2, with 8 bases fitting TRBD1. Germline V CDR1 and CDR2: SGHNT, YYREEE (reference sequence). CDR3 length: 17 amino acids. V lost 4 bases, J lost 4 bases, and 12 bases stayed unmatched. The CDR3 coding sequence is TGTGCCAGCAGCCACCCGCTTGGACAGGGTCGCACCGGGGAGCTGTTTTTT. Amino acids: CASSHPLGQGRTGELFF.

V usage is TRBV2 and J usage is TRBJ1-3; TRBD1 aligns across 10 bases. Trimming cost V 5 bases and J 8 bases; bases outside gene matches: 9. Germline V gives CDR1 SNHLY, CDR2 FYNNEI. This CDR3 is 15 amino acids long. CDR3 nucleotide sequence: TGTGCCAGCAGTTGGACAGGGGGATTGTATGACACCATATATTTT. Protein sequence: CASSWTGGLYDTIYF.

This chain links TRBV30 with TRBJ2-1; D is unclear. This CDR3 has 15 amino acids. CDR1 and CDR2 from the germline V gene are GTSNPN and SVGIG (reference sequence). The V end was cut by 3 bases, the J end by 0 bases, with 12 bases between. The CDR3 here is CAWSTARSSYNEQFF. The DNA for the CDR3 is TGTGCCTGGAGCACCGCCAGGAGCTCCTACAATGAGCAGTTCTTC.

V is TRBV5-1 and J is TRBJ2-6; TRBD2 matches at 14 bases. CDR3 length: 19 amino acids. CDR1 SGHRS and CDR2 YFSETQ come from the germline V gene. The V and J ends lost 3 bases and 3 bases, in that order; junction bases with no gene match: 8. This CDR3 reads CASSSAGLAGARGANVLTF. The CDR3, as DNA: TGCGCCAGCAGCTCGGCGGGACTAGCGGGAGCTCGTGGGGCCAACGTCCTGACTTTC.

This clone was counted between two and nine times. This sample also contains other DNA sequences that code for the same CDR3. The rearrangement joins TRBV28 to TRBJ2-3; a possible D gene is TRBD2 (7 bases). Trimming stripped 5 bases from V and 4 bases from J, with 31 bases between. The length of the CDR3 is 20 residues. Germline CDR1 reads MDHEN; CDR2 reads SYDVKM. The CDR3 loop is CASSTPHWAGGAPTADTQYF. CDR3 sequence (DNA): TGTGCCAGCAGTACCCCCCATTGGGCTGGGGGGGCGCCGACGGCAGATACGCAGTATTTT.

The chain recombines TRBV15 with TRBJ1-5; 7 bases fit TRBD1. The J segment lost 4 bases and the V segment lost 0 bases, leaving 9 bases of the junction unmatched. The CDR3 extends over 17 amino acids. Germline V lookup: CDR1 LNHNV, CDR2 YYDKDF (reference sequence). The CDR3: CATSRDAWDSSNQPQHF. Written as DNA, the CDR3 is TGTGCCACCAGCAGAGACGCATGGGACAGCTCGAATCAGCCCCAGCATTTT.

The chain employs TRBV29-1 and TRBJ1-3; no clear D. The germline V gene has CDR1 SQVTM and CDR2 ANQGSEA. There are 18 residues in the CDR3. V was cut by 1 base and J by 0 bases, with 19 bases left in between. The CDR3 DNA follows: TGCAGCGTTGAAGTCGGTTTAGGTGACACCTACTCTGGAAACACCATATATTTT. Translating it yields CSVEVGLGDTYSGNTIYF.

This clone was observed once. The chain joins TRBV5-6 to TRBJ2-1; 12 bases fit TRBD2. Germline assignment: CDR1 SGHDT and CDR2 YYEEEE. V shed 5 bases, J shed 4 bases, and the junction held 1 base outside the gene matches. This CDR3 has 14 residues. CDR3 DNA: TGTGCCAGCAGAGGACTAGCGGGATACAATGAGCAGTTCTTC. Translation gives CASRGLAGYNEQFF.

The chain uses TRBV27 and TRBJ2-7; D is ambiguous. Deletions cut 2 bases from V and 2 bases from J, with 7 bases between. The CDR3 sequence is 13 residues long. In germline, CDR1 is MNHEY, CDR2 SMNVEV (reference sequence). CDR3 region: CASSLGPAYEQYV. The CDR3 coding sequence is TGTGCCAGCAGTTTAGGACCAGCCTACGAGCAGTACGTC.

This rearrangement joins TRBV10-3 to TRBJ2-2; 7 bases line up with TRBD2. Germline trimming cut 3 bases from V and 6 bases from J; bases unmatched to any gene: 4. Looked up from germline, CDR1 is ENHRY and CDR2 is SYGVKD. The CDR3 spans 14 residues. The CDR3 nucleotides read TGTGCCATCAGTGACCCACGGGGGGCCGGGGAGCTGTTTTTT. Its protein is CAISDPRGAGELFF.

The chain couples TRBV29-1 to TRBJ2-1, with D perhaps TRBD1 (5 bases). The CDR3 contains 14 residues. Trimming took 3 bases from V and 5 from J, leaving 14 bases between them. Germline lookup yields CDR1 SQVTM and CDR2 ANQGSEA. The CDR3 DNA reads as TGCAGCGTTGAGGGCAGGGCGGATAACAATGAGCAGTTCTTC. It yields the protein CSVEGRADNNEQFF.

This CDR3 is CASSFLTRDDNEQFF. The CDR3 DNA is TGTGCCAGCAGTTTTCTGACTAGAGACGACAATGAGCAGTTCTTC. The chain combines TRBV28 with TRBJ2-1; perhaps TRBD2 as D (6 bases). Germline V lookup: CDR1 MDHEN, CDR2 SYDVKM. V lost 3 bases, J lost 5 bases, and 14 bases lay in between. The CDR3 extends over 15 amino acids.

The chain couples TRBV5-1 to TRBJ2-1; no firm D call. The CDR3 has 14 amino acids. Germline values: CDR1 SGHRS, CDR2 YFSETQ. Trimming took 4 bases from V and 4 from J, leaving 12 bases between them. CDR3 coding DNA: TGCGCCAGCAGCCCTGGATCATTATACAATGAGCAGTTCTTC. It translates to CASSPGSLYNEQFF.

In DNA form, the CDR3 reads TGTGCCAGCAGCCGCATCAGAGCGGGAATGGGCACAGATACGCAGTATTTT. This gives the protein CASSRIRAGMGTDTQYF. The chain couples TRBV7-9 to TRBJ2-3, with TRBD2 matching over 7 bases. J lost 1 base, V lost 5 bases, and 12 bases had no gene match. The CDR3 totals 17 residues. Germline V lookup: CDR1 SEHNR, CDR2 FQNEAQ (reference sequence).

V and J are TRBV6-1 and TRBJ2-3; D is ambiguous. Trimming pared 6 bases from V and 2 bases from J, leaving 6 bases between. Germline CDR1 MNHNS, CDR2 SASEGT. The CDR3 covers 12 residues. For the CDR3, the DNA is TGTGCCAGCAGACTCCTCACAGATACGCAGTATTTT. Amino acids: CASRLLTDTQYF.

The chain combines TRBV7-2 with TRBJ2-1; 10 nucleotides match TRBD2. In germline, CDR1 is SGHTA, CDR2 FQGNSA. V lost 6 bases and J lost 8; bases outside the gene matches: 10. This CDR3 comprises 15 residues. The CDR3 region has the DNA TGTGCCAGCAGGTTTCTAGCGGGGGCGGTGGATGAGCAGTTCTTC. Amino acid sequence: CASRFLAGAVDEQFF. Supplemented by reference TRBV7-2 and TRBJ2-1, the full variable domain reads GAGVSQSPSNKVTEKGKDVELRCDPISGHTALYWYRQSLGQGLEFLIYFQGNSAPDKSGLPSDRFSAERTGGSVSTLTIQRTQQEDSAVYLCASRFLAGAVDEQFFGPGTRLTVL.

The chain has TRBV9 and TRBJ1-2, with 7 positions matching TRBD1. Germline CDR1 is SGDLS and CDR2 is YYNGEE. V lost 1 base to trimming and J lost 7 bases; unmatched junction nucleotides: 1. CDR3 length: 12 amino acids. CDR3 sequence (DNA): TGTGCCAGCAGCGTACAGGGGGGTGGCTACACCTTC. Residues: CASSVQGGGYTF.

A few counts support this clone. CDR3 protein: CASSHPLDIQYF. The CDR3 DNA follows: TGTGCCAGCAGCCACCCCTTAGACATTCAGTACTTC. The gene calls are TRBV4-2 and TRBJ2-4; D is unclear. This CDR3 has 12 amino acids. The germline CDR1 and CDR2 sequences are LGHNA and YNFKEQ. Trimming removed 3 bases from V and 8 bases from J, with 8 bases in between.

V is TRBV10-3 and J is TRBJ1-2; 7 nucleotides match TRBD1. This CDR3 is 13 amino acids long. The V gene end was trimmed by 7 bases and the J gene end by 3 bases; junction bases not matched to a gene: 5. Looked up from germline, CDR1 is ENHRY and CDR2 is SYGVKD. For the CDR3, the DNA is TGTGCCATCATGGAGGGGGCAGACTATGGCTACACCTTC. Translation gives CAIMEGADYGYTF.

The chain links TRBV10-3 to TRBJ1-1; 8 positions agree with TRBD1. The germline gives CDR1 ENHRY, CDR2 SYGVKD. The CDR3 totals 14 residues. V lost 6 bases to trimming and J lost 2 bases; unmatched junction nucleotides: 5. CDR3: CAISTDRGNTEAFF. As DNA, the CDR3 is TGTGCCATCAGCACTGACAGGGGAAACACTGAAGCTTTCTTT.